A single sample gave rise to the 12 T cell receptor beta chains below, sequenced in a study of molecular identifiers for immune sequencing clone quantification. TCRdb re-analysed the PCR reads in MiXCR, keeping a single row per CDR3 protein. Here the sample spans more than 250,000 distinct CDR3 sequences, 20% to 25% being singletons. Material for sequencing was naive CD8+ T cells from blood, with Jurkat cell RNA spiked in. Subset: FACS-sorted CD8+CD4-CCR7+CD45RA+ naive T cells. The receptors originated from a human donor in good health. Some libraries in this study had Jurkat cell RNA spiked in.

This clonotype was recorded at least ten times. This chain connects TRBV4-3 to TRBJ2-7; 7 bases are shared with TRBD2. The V gene end was trimmed by 0 bases and the J gene end by 2 bases; junction bases not matched to a gene: 7. Germline lookup yields CDR1 LGHNA and CDR2 YSLEER. CDR3 length equals 16 residues. The CDR3 protein is CASSQDVSGKAYEQYF. The CDR3 coding sequence is TGCGCCAGCAGCCAAGATGTGAGCGGGAAAGCCTACGAGCAGTACTTC.

Ten or more counts support this clonotype. The chain has TRBV7-6 and TRBJ1-3; TRBD1 aligns across 10 bases. CDR1 is SGHVS and CDR2 is FNYEAQ in the germline V gene. After removal of 8 bases from V and 7 bases from J, the junction contained 2 bases not matched to a gene. This CDR3 contains 12 residues. The CDR3 protein is CASGTGDNTIYF. In DNA, the CDR3 is TGTGCCAGCGGGACAGGGGACAACACCATATATTTT.

A word on this clonotype: The junction departs from germline at one end; a sequencing error may be responsible. The chain uses TRBV27 and TRBJ2-7; 7 bases line up with TRBD2. The CDR3 consists of 12 residues. CDR1 and CDR2 (germline): MNHEY, SMNVEV (reference sequence). The CDR3 sequence: CASSWGGYERYF. In DNA, the CDR3 is TGTGCCAGCAGCTGGGGGGGTTACGAGCGGTACTTC.

This clonotype was seen more than once but under ten times. The chain has TRBV12-3 or TRBV12-4 and TRBJ1-1; D unclear. Trimming took off 2 bases at V and 0 bases at J, with 19 bases between the two ends. There are 18 residues in the CDR3. CDR3 in DNA: TGTGCCAGCAGTTTATTGGGCCCCCTGGGCGGAGTGAACACTGAAGCTTTCTTT. It specifies CASSLLGPLGGVNTEAFF.

The gene calls are TRBV12-3 or TRBV12-4 and TRBJ1-1; D possibly corresponds to TRBD1 (5 bases). This CDR3 spans 14 amino acids. V was shortened by 2 bases and J by 2 bases, with 9 bases between the two germline ends. CDR3 amino acids: CASSLPGPNTEAFF. DNA of the CDR3: TGTGCCAGCAGTTTACCAGGGCCAAACACTGAAGCTTTCTTT.

This clonotype was found many times. V and J are TRBV7-9 and TRBJ2-5; D is perhaps TRBD1 (5 bases). Trimming left V 2 bases short and J 3 bases short, with 7 bases between. Germline values: CDR1 SEHNR, CDR2 FQNEAQ (reference sequence). The CDR3 has 13 amino acids. The DNA of the CDR3 is TGTGCCAGCAGCTTAAAAGGGGAAGAGACCCAGTACTTC. Its translation: CASSLKGEETQYF. The full variable domain, its missing parts supplied by reference TRBV7-9 and TRBJ2-5, is DTGVSQNPRHKITKRGQNVTFRCDPISEHNRLYWYRQTLGQGPEFLTYFQNEAQLEKSRLLSDRFSAERPKGSFSTLEIQRTEQGDSAMYLCASSLKGEETQYFGPGTRLLVL.

This rearrangement joins TRBV29-1 to TRBJ1-1; 8 nucleotides line up with TRBD1. Germline-derived CDR1 and CDR2 are SQVTM and ANQGSEA. The CDR3 spans 13 residues. J was trimmed by 3 bases and V by 7 bases; bases with no gene match: 7. This CDR3 reads CSAGQGAYTEAFF. The CDR3 region has the DNA TGCAGCGCTGGCCAGGGGGCCTACACTGAAGCTTTCTTT.

The V and J genes are TRBV19 and TRBJ1-3, with D uncertain. CDR3 length: 15 residues. The V end was cut by 7 bases, the J end by 0 bases, with 13 bases between. Germline CDR1 LNHDA, CDR2 SQIVND (reference sequence). The CDR3 region has the DNA TGTGCCAGTACTCTAACTGACTACTCTGGAAACACCATATATTTT. Translation: CASTLTDYSGNTIYF.

This clonotype occurred many times. The V call is TRBV12-3 or TRBV12-4, the J call TRBJ1-1; D is uncertain. The CDR3 is made up of 14 amino acids. The germline V and J ends were trimmed by 4 bases and 0 bases, with 9 bases remaining between them. The CDR3 DNA reads as TGTGCCAGCAGTTCGGAGCTAATGAACACTGAAGCTTTCTTT. This translates into CASSSELMNTEAFF.

This clonotype was found many times. This chain uses TRBV9 with TRBJ2-3; no definite D call. The germline V and J ends were trimmed by 0 bases and 2 bases, with 7 bases remaining between them. The CDR3 length is 14 residues. CDR1 and CDR2 (germline): SGDLS, YYNGEE. The CDR3 coding sequence is TGTGCCAGCAGCGTAGTTTTAGCCACAGATACGCAGTATTTT. It is translated as CASSVVLATDTQYF.

This clonotype has more than one count but fewer than ten. The gene calls are TRBV4-2 and TRBJ1-1; TRBD1 is a possible D gene (6 bases). CDR1 and CDR2 (germline): LGHNA, YNFKEQ. The V end was cut by 6 bases, the J end by 2 bases, with 13 bases between. This CDR3 contains 14 residues. This chain's CDR3 is CASSLGQFNTEAFF. Here the CDR3 DNA reads TGTGCCAGCAGTCTTGGACAGTTCAACACTGAAGCTTTCTTT.

This clonotype was observed at least ten times. This chain connects TRBV14 to TRBJ1-1; no reliable D call. Germline V CDR1 and CDR2: SGHDN, FVKESK. The germline V and J ends were trimmed by 1 base and 4 bases, with 16 bases remaining between them. There are 16 residues in the CDR3. As DNA, the CDR3 is TGTGCCAGCAGCCAAGGGACGGTCTCATGGGGCACTGAAGCTTTCTTT. Encoded protein: CASSQGTVSWGTEAFF.